Shown below are 24 T cell receptor beta chains from a single sample sequenced in a study of blood T cell repertoires in COVID-19 (dated by TCRdb to 2020 to 2022). Libraries were constructed by the immunoSEQ multiplex PCR assay. TCRdb mirrors the immuneACCESS table, restricted to in-frame sequences. Some clones are absent from its copies; in checked studies, under half trace to an unresolved V gene, and the reason for the others is unknown. Present in this sample are 150,000 to 200,000 clones, over 70% of which were seen just once. The top ten clones comprise approximately 5.6% of the sample. Sequencing was done on a sample of PBMCs or T cells enriched from blood (not recorded which). These receptors all stem from a woman in her thirties or forties with acute COVID-19.

V gene TRBV7-8 combines with J gene TRBJ1-1; TRBD1 might be the D (6 bases). CDR1 and CDR2 (germline): SGHVS, FQNEAQ. The ends were cut back, 2 bases at V and 0 bases at J, with 19 bases in the middle. This CDR3 is 18 amino acids long. Here the CDR3 DNA reads TGTGCCAGCAGCTTATATAGGGGGGGGGCCGACATGAACACTGAAGCTTTCTTT. As protein: CASSLYRGGADMNTEAFF. The full variable domain, in which reference TRBV7-8 and TRBJ1-1 provide the parts outside the CDR3, is GAGVSQSPRYKVAKRGQDVALRCDPISGHVSLFWYQQALGQGPEFLTYFQNEAQLDKSGLPSDRFFAERPEGSVSTLKIQRTQQEDSAVYLCASSLYRGGADMNTEAFFGQGTRLTVV.

This chain connects TRBV24-1 to TRBJ2-1; 9 bases map to TRBD2. V gave up 5 bases and J gave up 9 bases; unmatched junction bases: 13. Germline lookup yields CDR1 KGHDR and CDR2 SFDVKD. The CDR3 length is 16 residues. The CDR3 region has the DNA TGTGCCACCAGTGTCATCACAGCGGGAGGTGGCGGTGAGCAGTTCTTC. It is translated as CATSVITAGGGGEQFF.

J is TRBJ2-1 and V is TRBV11-3, with D tentatively TRBD2 (5 bases). The CDR3 runs to 16 residues. Between the trimmed V and J ends, which lost 0 bases and 3 bases, there was a span of 12 bases. CDR1 SGHNT and CDR2 YENEEA come from the germline V gene. This CDR3 reads CASSLDPGLGYNEQFF. Here the CDR3 DNA reads TGTGCCAGCAGCTTAGACCCCGGACTGGGCTACAATGAGCAGTTCTTC. The whole variable domain, remainder taken from reference TRBV11-3 and TRBJ2-1, is EAGVVQSPRYKIIEKKQPVAFWCNPISGHNTLYWYLQNLGQGPELLIRYENEEAVDDSQLPKDRFSAERLKGVDSTLKIQPAELGDSAVYLCASSLDPGLGYNEQFFGPGTRLTVL.

V is TRBV10-3 and J is TRBJ2-7; the match to TRBD2 covers 8 bases. Germline V CDR1 and CDR2: ENHRY, SYGVKD. This CDR3 is built from 16 residues. The V and J ends lost 6 bases and 2 bases, in that order; junction bases with no gene match: 12. Written as DNA, the CDR3 is TGTGCCATCAGCTGGACACAAACTAGCGGAACCTACGAGCAGTACTTC. It yields the protein CAISWTQTSGTYEQYF.

A note on this clone: Other nucleotide sequences in the sample specify the same CDR3. The chain links TRBV12-3 or TRBV12-4 to TRBJ2-5; no reliable D call. The germline V and J ends were trimmed by 5 bases and 1 base, with 5 bases remaining between them. The CDR3 has 12 residues. CDR3 sequence: CASSPSQETQYF. CDR3 bases: TGTGCCAGCAGTCCGAGCCAAGAGACCCAGTACTTC.

The chain joins TRBV3-1 (or the pseudogene TRBV3-2) to TRBJ2-1; TRBD2 aligns across 8 bases. The CDR3 length is 16 residues. Germline CDR1 reads LGHDT; CDR2 reads YNNKEL (reference sequence). V gave up 4 bases and J gave up 7 bases; unmatched junction bases: 12. The CDR3 coding sequence is TGTGCCAGCAGCCCCCTGGGCTTACTAGCGGTAAATGAGCAGTTCTTC. This sequence encodes CASSPLGLLAVNEQFF.

This clone was recorded only once. The genes are TRBV19 and TRBJ2-1, with TRBD2 identical over 7 bases. The CDR3 is made up of 16 amino acids. Looked up from germline, CDR1 is LNHDA and CDR2 is SQIVND (reference sequence). Trimming took 5 bases from V and 6 from J; bases not matched to a gene: 13. The CDR3 spells CASSLIRTSRTNEQFF. The CDR3 DNA reads as TGTGCCAGTAGTTTAATCCGGACTAGTAGGACCAATGAGCAGTTCTTC.

CDR3: CASSPTLAGPGYTF. CDR3 nucleotide sequence: TGTGCCAGCAGCCCCACATTGGCAGGGCCGGGCTACACCTTC. The chain joins TRBV7-9 to TRBJ1-2; D possibly corresponds to TRBD1 (5 bases). V gave up 5 bases and J gave up 8 bases, with 18 bases separating them. Germline V gives CDR1 SEHNR, CDR2 FQNEAQ (reference sequence). The CDR3 is 14 residues long.

There are a few counts of this clone. This chain links TRBV7-2 with TRBJ2-3; no clear D gene. Germline V lookup: CDR1 SGHTA, CDR2 FQGNSA. V gave up 3 bases and J gave up 4 bases, with 14 bases separating them. CDR3 length equals 15 residues. CDR3 DNA: TGTGCCAGCAGCTTTCCGCCGTCGGGTGCAGATACGCAGTATTTT. Its protein is CASSFPPSGADTQYF.

The chain has TRBV19 and TRBJ1-1; TRBD1 matches 9 bases. Unmatched junction bases numbered 8, after V lost 5 bases and J lost 4 bases. This CDR3 region has 15 residues. Germline loops: CDR1 LNHDA, CDR2 SQIVND (reference sequence). The CDR3 here is CASSLPTGGSTEAFF. In DNA, the CDR3 is TGTGCCAGTAGTCTCCCGACAGGGGGGAGCACTGAAGCTTTCTTT.

The chain links TRBV10-2 to TRBJ1-5; 8 bases align to TRBD1. Trimming at V came to 2 bases and at J to 9 bases, leaving 9 bases not matched to a gene. The CDR3 runs to 15 residues. The germline V gene has CDR1 WSHSY and CDR2 SAAADI. The CDR3 DNA sequence: TGCGCCAGCAGTGAGGCCCTGGACAGGGCGGCGCCCCAGCATTTT. Residues: CASSEALDRAAPQHF.

The gene calls are TRBV25-1 and TRBJ2-1, with 7 bases fitting TRBD2. With V trimmed by 2 bases and J by 7 bases, 2 bases remained unmatched. This CDR3 comprises 13 residues. The V gene's germline CDR1 is MGHDK and CDR2 SYGVNS. The CDR3 region is CASSEILANEQFF. The CDR3 nucleotides are TGTGCCAGCAGTGAAATACTAGCGAATGAGCAGTTCTTC.

This chain links TRBV6-1 with TRBJ2-2; no clear D. Germline loops: CDR1 MNHNS, CDR2 SASEGT. The CDR3 runs to 17 residues. V shed 1 base and J shed 6 bases, with 18 bases lying between them. DNA for the CDR3: TGTGCCAGCAGTGAAGGACTGTCACGGCAATATGCCGGGGAGCTGTTTTTT. It encodes CASSEGLSRQYAGELFF.

This chain links TRBV13 with TRBJ2-1, with TRBD2 matching 7 bases. V shed 4 bases and J 5 bases; nucleotides not matched to a gene: 14. Germline CDR1 PRHDT, CDR2 FYEKMQ (reference sequence). The CDR3 sequence is 17 residues long. This CDR3 is CASSSHPPGTTDNEQFF. In DNA, the CDR3 is TGTGCCAGCAGCTCCCACCCGCCCGGGACTACAGACAATGAGCAGTTCTTC. The whole variable domain, remainder taken from reference TRBV13 and TRBJ2-1, is AAGVIQSPRHLIKEKRETATLKCYPIPRHDTVYWYQQGPGQDPQFLISFYEKMQSDKGSIPDRFSAQQFSDYHSELNMSSLELGDSALYFCASSSHPPGTTDNEQFFGPGTRLTVL.

This chain connects TRBV5-1 to TRBJ2-5; D is possibly TRBD2 (6 bases). V shed 0 bases and J shed 1 base, with 16 bases lying between them. The CDR3 runs to 17 residues. Germline CDR1 SGHRS, CDR2 YFSETQ. The CDR3: CASSLGTVADSQETQYF. The CDR3 DNA sequence: TGCGCCAGCAGCTTGGGAACCGTAGCGGACTCCCAAGAGACCCAGTACTTC.

The chain is built from TRBV19 and TRBJ1-6; maybe TRBD1 (5 bases). The CDR3 length is 13 residues. Germline assignment: CDR1 LNHDA and CDR2 SQIVND (reference sequence). The V end was cut by 4 bases, the J end by 7 bases, with 8 bases between. This chain's CDR3 is CASSRGMNSPLHF. The DNA of the CDR3 is TGTGCCAGTAGTAGGGGCATGAATTCACCCCTCCACTTT.

This clone has just a few counts. This sequence joins TRBV27 and TRBJ1-3, with D uncertain. The ends were cut back, 3 bases at V and 1 base at J, with 22 bases in the middle. From germline, CDR1 is MNHEY and CDR2 SMNVEV (reference sequence). There are 19 residues in the CDR3. CDR3 in amino acids: CASSLSLVDSLRSGNTIYF. CDR3 DNA: TGTGCCAGCAGTTTGTCTTTGGTTGACTCTCTTAGATCTGGAAACACCATATATTTT.

Only a few counts were recorded for this clone. The gene calls are TRBV11-2 and TRBJ1-2; 8 nucleotides align to TRBD1. Germline CDR1 and CDR2: SGHAT and FQNNGV. The CDR3 runs to 14 residues. V gave up 6 bases and J gave up 6 bases; unmatched junction bases: 9. CDR3 nucleotide sequence: TGTGCCAGCAGTTCAGCCGGACAGGGTAATGGCTACACCTTC. Translated: CASSSAGQGNGYTF.

The V and J genes are TRBV5-1 and TRBJ1-1; 9 nucleotides line up with TRBD1. CDR1 and CDR2 (germline): SGHRS, YFSETQ. After removal of 2 bases from V and 11 bases from J, the junction contained 13 bases not matched to a gene. This CDR3 has 15 residues. The DNA of the CDR3 is TGCGCCAGCAGCTTCCAGACAGGGGGTGGTATAGGGGCTTTCTTT. It codes for CASSFQTGGGIGAFF. Complete variable domain (other parts from reference TRBV5-1 and TRBJ1-1): KAGVTQTPRYLIKTRGQQVTLSCSPISGHRSVSWYQQTPGQGLQFLFEYFSETQRNKGNFPGRFSGRQFSNSRSEMNVSTLELGDSALYLCASSFQTGGGIGAFFGQGTRLTVV.

The chain uses TRBV7-9 and TRBJ2-5, with TRBD2 as a possible D gene (6 bases). Looked up from germline, CDR1 is SEHNR and CDR2 is FQNEAQ (reference sequence). Trimming pared 1 base from V and 5 bases from J, leaving 14 bases between. The CDR3 has 15 residues. This CDR3 reads CASSLGAGYLETQYF. The CDR3 coding sequence is TGTGCCAGCAGCTTAGGGGCGGGGTATCTGGAGACCCAGTACTTC. Full variable domain (missing parts from reference TRBV7-9 and TRBJ2-5): DTGVSQNPRHKITKRGQNVTFRCDPISEHNRLYWYRQTLGQGPEFLTYFQNEAQLEKSRLLSDRFSAERPKGSFSTLEIQRTEQGDSAMYLCASSLGAGYLETQYFGPGTRLLVL.

The V gene is TRBV11-3, the J gene TRBJ2-1, with D possibly matching TRBD2 (6 bases). The CDR3 runs 15 residues. The V and J ends lost 1 base and 5 bases respectively, with 12 bases between them. Germline assignment: CDR1 SGHNT and CDR2 YENEEA. CDR3 DNA: TGTGCCAGCAGCTTAGCGGGAGTGTTGAACAATGAGCAGTTCTTC. Residues: CASSLAGVLNNEQFF.

V gene TRBV4-2 combines with J gene TRBJ2-5; possibly TRBD2 for D (5 bases). The CDR3 runs 14 residues. From germline, CDR1 is LGHNA and CDR2 YNFKEQ. V lost 2 bases, J lost 7 bases, and 14 bases lay in between. CDR3 sequence (DNA): TGTGCCAGCAGCCAATCCCCCGGGATGGGGACCCAGTACTTC. It encodes CASSQSPGMGTQYF.

The J gene is TRBJ1-1, the V gene TRBV6-5, with D possibly being TRBD1 (6 bases). The V end was cut by 4 bases, the J end by 0 bases, with 9 bases between. Germline loops: CDR1 MNHEY, CDR2 SVGAGI. The CDR3 contains 14 residues. CDR3 nucleotides: TGTGCCAGCAGTTTCAGGGGTATGAACACTGAAGCTTTCTTT. Protein product: CASSFRGMNTEAFF.

CDR3 loop: CASSFTRGHEEQFF. CDR3 nucleotides: TGTGCCAGCAGCTTCACCCGGGGACATGAAGAGCAGTTCTTC. The chain has TRBV11-2 and TRBJ2-1; TRBD1 is a possible D gene (6 bases). This CDR3 region has 14 residues. The germline CDR1 and CDR2 sequences are SGHAT and FQNNGV. Trimming cost V 3 bases and J 10 bases, with 16 bases left between them.